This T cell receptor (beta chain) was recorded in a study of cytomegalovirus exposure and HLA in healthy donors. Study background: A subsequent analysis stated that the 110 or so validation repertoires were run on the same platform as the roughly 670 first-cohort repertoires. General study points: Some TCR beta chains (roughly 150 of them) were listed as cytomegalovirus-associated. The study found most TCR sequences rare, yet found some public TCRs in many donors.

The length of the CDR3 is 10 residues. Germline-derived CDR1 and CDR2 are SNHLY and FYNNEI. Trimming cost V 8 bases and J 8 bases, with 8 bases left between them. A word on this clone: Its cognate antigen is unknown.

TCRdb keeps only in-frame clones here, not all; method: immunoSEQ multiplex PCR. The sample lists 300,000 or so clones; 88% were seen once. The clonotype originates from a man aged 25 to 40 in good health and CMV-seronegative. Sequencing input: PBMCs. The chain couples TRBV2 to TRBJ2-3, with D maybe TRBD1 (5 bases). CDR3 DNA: TGTGCCAGCCTGCAGGGTACGCAGTATTTT. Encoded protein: CASLQGTQYF.